Included here is one T cell receptor (beta chain) sequence, with context. The entry originates in a study of early stage breast cancer tumors. V lost 5 bases, J lost 5 bases, and 11 bases stayed unmatched. Germline CDR1 reads SGHVS; CDR2 reads FQNEAQ. This CDR3 has 16 amino acids. The protocol was immunoSEQ multiplex PCR, while the TCRdb copy is restricted to in-frame clones and leaves out a portion. This sample yields tens of thousands of clones, of which 55% to 75% are seen a single time; around 6.7% belongs to the top ten. The rearrangement uses TRBV7-8 and TRBJ1-5; the match to TRBD1 covers 8 bases. The receptor's source is a person aged 45 to 59 with breast cancer. Sample: blood. The CDR3 spells CASSARRTGKYQPQHF. CDR3 nucleotide sequence: TGTGCCAGCAGCGCCCGGAGGACAGGGAAGTATCAGCCCCAGCATTTT.